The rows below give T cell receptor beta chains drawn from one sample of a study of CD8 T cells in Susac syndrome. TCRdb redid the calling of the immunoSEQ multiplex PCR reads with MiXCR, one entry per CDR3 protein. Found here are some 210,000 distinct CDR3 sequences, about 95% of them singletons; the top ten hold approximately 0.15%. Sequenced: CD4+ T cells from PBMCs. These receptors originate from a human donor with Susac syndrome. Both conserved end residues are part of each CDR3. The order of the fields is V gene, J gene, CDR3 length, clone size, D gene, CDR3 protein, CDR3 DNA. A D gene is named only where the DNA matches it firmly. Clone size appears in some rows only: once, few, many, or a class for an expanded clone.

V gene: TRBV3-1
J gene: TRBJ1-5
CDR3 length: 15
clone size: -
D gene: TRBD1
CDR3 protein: CASSVTGESNQPQHF
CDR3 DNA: TGTGCCAGCAGCGTGACAGGGGAGAGCAATCAGCCCCAGCATTTT

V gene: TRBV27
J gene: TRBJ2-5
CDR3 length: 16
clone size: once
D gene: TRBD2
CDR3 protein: CASSLSVAGGRETQYF
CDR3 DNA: TGTGCCAGCAGTTTATCGGTAGCGGGGGGCCGGGAGACCCAGTACTTC

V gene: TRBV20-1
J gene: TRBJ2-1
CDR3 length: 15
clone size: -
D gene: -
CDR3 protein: CSASRARRNYNEQFF
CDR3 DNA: TGCAGTGCTAGTAGGGCGCGGAGGAACTACAATGAGCAGTTCTTC

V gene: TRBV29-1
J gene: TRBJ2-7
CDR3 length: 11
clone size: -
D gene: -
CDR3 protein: CSGGHPAEQYF
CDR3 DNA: TGCAGCGGGGGCCATCCAGCCGAGCAGTACTTC

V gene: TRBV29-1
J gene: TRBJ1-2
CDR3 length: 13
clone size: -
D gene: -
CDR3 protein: CSVEGNRAYGYTF
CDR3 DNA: TGCAGCGTTGAGGGGAACAGGGCGTATGGCTACACCTTC

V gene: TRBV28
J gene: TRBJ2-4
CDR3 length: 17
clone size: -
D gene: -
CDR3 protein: CASSPPGGGHGKNIQYF
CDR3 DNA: TGTGCCAGCAGTCCCCCCGGCGGGGGCCATGGCAAAAACATTCAGTACTTC

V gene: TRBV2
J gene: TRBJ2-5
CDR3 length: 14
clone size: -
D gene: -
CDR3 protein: CASSFGRDQETQYF
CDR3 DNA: TGTGCCAGCAGTTTCGGACGGGACCAAGAGACCCAGTACTTC

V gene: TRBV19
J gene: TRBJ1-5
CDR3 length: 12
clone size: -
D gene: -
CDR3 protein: CASSIGLDNQHF
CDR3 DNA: TGTGCCAGTAGTATAGGGTTGGATAACCAGCATTTT

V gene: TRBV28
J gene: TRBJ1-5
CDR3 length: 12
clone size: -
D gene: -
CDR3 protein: CASSKGGQPQHF
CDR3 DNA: TGTGCCAGCAGTAAAGGGGGACAGCCCCAGCATTTT

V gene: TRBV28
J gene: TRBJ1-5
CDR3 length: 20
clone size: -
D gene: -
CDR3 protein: CASSRSGLPRTVSLNQPQHF
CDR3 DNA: TGTGCCAGCAGTCGATCGGGTCTCCCTCGTACCGTAAGCCTCAATCAGCCCCAGCATTTT

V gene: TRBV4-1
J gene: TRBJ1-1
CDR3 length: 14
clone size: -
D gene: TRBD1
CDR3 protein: CASSRTGRSTEAFF
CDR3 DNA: TGCGCCAGCAGTCGGACAGGGAGGTCCACTGAAGCTTTCTTT

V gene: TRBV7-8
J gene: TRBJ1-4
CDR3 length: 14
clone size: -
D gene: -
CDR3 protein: CASSYDRLVGKLFF
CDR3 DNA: TGTGCCAGCAGCTACGATCGCCTCGTCGGAAAACTGTTTTTT

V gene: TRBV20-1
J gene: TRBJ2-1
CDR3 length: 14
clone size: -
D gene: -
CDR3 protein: CSAGDFLVYNEQFF
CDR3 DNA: TGCAGTGCCGGGGACTTCCTTGTCTACAATGAGCAGTTCTTC

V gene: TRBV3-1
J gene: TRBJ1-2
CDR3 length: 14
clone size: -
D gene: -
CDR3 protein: CASSRGTSNYGYTF
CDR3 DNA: TGTGCCAGCAGCCGAGGGACGAGCAACTATGGCTACACCTTC

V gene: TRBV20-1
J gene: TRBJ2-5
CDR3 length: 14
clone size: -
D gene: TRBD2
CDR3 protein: CSARVGGGERTQYF
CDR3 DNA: TGCAGTGCTAGAGTGGGCGGGGGGGAGAGGACCCAGTACTTC

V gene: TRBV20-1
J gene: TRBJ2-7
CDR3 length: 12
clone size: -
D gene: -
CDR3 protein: CSAKQGPYEQYF
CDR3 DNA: TGCAGTGCTAAACAGGGCCCCTACGAGCAGTACTTC

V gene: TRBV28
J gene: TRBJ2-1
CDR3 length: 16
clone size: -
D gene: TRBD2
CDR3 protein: CASSPIGGSSYNEQFF
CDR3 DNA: TGTGCCAGCAGTCCGATCGGGGGGAGCTCCTACAATGAGCAGTTCTTC

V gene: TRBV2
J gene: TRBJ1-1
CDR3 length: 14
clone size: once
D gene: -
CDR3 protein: CASSPQGPNTEAFF
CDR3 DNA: TGTGCCAGCAGTCCTCAGGGCCCGAACACTGAAGCTTTCTTT

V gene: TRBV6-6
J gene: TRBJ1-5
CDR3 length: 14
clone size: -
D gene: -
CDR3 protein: CASSYSGGNQPQHF
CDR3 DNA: TGTGCCAGCAGTTACTCGGGGGGGAATCAGCCCCAGCATTTT

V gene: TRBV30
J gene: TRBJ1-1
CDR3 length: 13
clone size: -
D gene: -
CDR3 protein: CAWSTERFSEAFF
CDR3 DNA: TGTGCCTGGAGTACAGAACGATTCTCTGAAGCTTTCTTT

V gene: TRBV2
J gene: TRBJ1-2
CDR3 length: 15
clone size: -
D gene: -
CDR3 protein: CASSAPGGGGYGYTF
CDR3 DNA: TGTGCCAGCAGTGCCCCGGGAGGGGGAGGCTATGGCTACACCTTC

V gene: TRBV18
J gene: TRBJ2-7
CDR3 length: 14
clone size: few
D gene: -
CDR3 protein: CASSPDRGGYEQYF
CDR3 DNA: TGTGCCAGCTCACCAGATCGTGGGGGCTACGAGCAGTACTTC

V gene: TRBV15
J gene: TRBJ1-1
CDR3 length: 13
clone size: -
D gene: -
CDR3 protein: CATTLDRNTEAFF
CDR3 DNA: TGTGCCACCACCCTCGACAGGAACACTGAAGCTTTCTTT

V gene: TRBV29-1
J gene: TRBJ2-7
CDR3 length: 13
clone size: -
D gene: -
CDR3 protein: CSVEGGGSYEQYF
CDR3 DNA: TGCAGCGTTGAAGGTGGGGGCAGCTACGAGCAGTACTTC